The rows below give T cell receptor beta chains drawn from one sample of a study of control samples from healthy donors and cancer patients. Only in-frame clones appear in the TCRdb table, and some are missing; sequencing was by immunoSEQ multiplex PCR. The sample consists of 100,000 to 150,000 clones, over 75% of them appearing once. The sample comprised blood. These receptors were collected from a man aged 18 to 29 in good health. CDR3s include the opening cysteine and the closing phenylalanine or tryptophan.

length	V	CDR3
12	TRBV29-1	CSAIGLGSEQFF
13	TRBV28	CASSFDSLEKLFF
14	TRBV5-1	CASSLAGGYTEAFF
16	TRBV7-8	CASSLRTSGSSGELFF
14	TRBV11-3	CASSLELQNTEAFF
13	TRBV5-1	CASSLLLGNEQFF
15	TRBV3-1/TRBV3-2	CASSQGGGPGYGYTF
13	TRBV11-2	CASSPSGTGELFF
17	TRBV30	CAWSPARSDNKEEKLFF
15	TRBV11-3	CASSYAGGPYNEQFF
16	TRBV7-6	CASSSMVGQGAAEQYF
13	TRBV18	CASSPDFQETQYF
11	TRBV12-3/TRBV12-4	CASSLNNEQFF
16	TRBV5-4	CASRFGLAGTTDTQYF
15	TRBV7-6	CASTSGGRGAGELFF
16	TRBV4-2	CASSQDFRAFTGELFF
17	TRBV7-9	CASSLPQTGGPTDTQYF
14	TRBV2	CASSKGFSGNTIYF
13	TRBV7-2	CASSPGAHYGYTF
14	TRBV2	CASSEVQGGQPQHF
19	TRBV12-5	CASGSAGTGGPVRGYGYTF